What follows are 16 T cell receptor beta chains derived from one specimen sequenced in a study of blood T cells in healthy people across ages. Next came a second PCR, run for about 7 to 12 cycles, which used a sample-barcoded 5' primer along with a J-beta primer mix. MiXCR was run by TCRdb on the 5' RACE reads, yielding one entry per CDR3 protein. The table lists approximately 680,000 distinct CDR3 sequences, approximately 29% of them singletons. Sequencing used blood. Receptors were obtained from a woman older than 75 in good health.

The chain combines TRBV19 with TRBJ2-2; the D gene is possibly TRBD1 (6 bases). Germline lookup yields CDR1 LNHDA and CDR2 SQIVND (reference sequence). V was clipped by 6 bases and J by 4 bases, with 18 bases between them. This CDR3 has 16 amino acids. As DNA, the CDR3 is TGTGCCAGTAGCTCACAGGGTGTGCAGAGCACCGGGGAGCTGTTTTTT. Translation: CASSSQGVQSTGELFF.

The chain carries TRBV12-5 and TRBJ2-5; TRBD1 matches 10 bases. With the DNA end fitting TRBJ2-7 better, the J assignment may be wrong. Germline V CDR1 and CDR2: LGHNT, FRNRAP. The CDR3 consists of 15 residues. The CDR3 here is CASGPSRTGGYEQYF. CDR3 bases: TGTGCTAGTGGGCCAAGCCGGACAGGGGGCTACGAGCAGTACTTC.

This sequence joins TRBV7-9 and TRBJ1-2; weak D call: TRBD1 (6 bases). The CDR3 consists of 16 residues. The germline V and J ends were trimmed by 5 bases and 0 bases, with 16 bases remaining between them. Germline V gene lookup returns CDR1 SEHNR and CDR2 FQNEAQ (reference sequence). CDR3 sequence reads: CASSHRTGLANYGYTF. Written as DNA, the CDR3 is TGTGCCAGCAGCCACCGAACAGGGCTAGCTAACTATGGCTACACCTTC.

V is TRBV9 and J is TRBJ1-1; D is possibly TRBD1 (6 bases). The CDR3 extends over 15 amino acids. Between the trimmed V and J ends, which lost 3 bases and 1 base, there was a span of 13 bases. The germline V gene has CDR1 SGDLS and CDR2 YYNGEE. The chain's CDR3 is CASSGEDRRNTEAFF. The CDR3 DNA is TGTGCCAGCAGCGGGGAGGACAGAAGGAACACTGAAGCTTTCTTT. Filled out from reference TRBV9 and TRBJ1-1, the complete variable domain reads DSGVTQTPKHLITATGQRVTLRCSPRSGDLSVYWYQQSLDQGLQFLIQYYNGEERAKGNILERFSAQQFPDLHSELNLSSLELGDSALYFCASSGEDRRNTEAFFGQGTRLTVV.

This clonotype was observed a handful of times. V usage is TRBV21-1 and J usage is TRBJ1-5; TRBD1 is the table's D call and was not checked against the DNA. TRBV21-1 is a listed pseudogene. The CDR3 length is 17 residues. The CDR3 DNA reads TGTGCCAGCAGCACAAAGCTACCGCAGGGCGCGGGTCAGCCCCAGCATTTT. Its protein is CASSTKLPQGAGQPQHF.

The V gene is TRBV20-1, the J gene TRBJ2-1; perhaps TRBD2 as D (6 bases). V gave up 6 bases and J gave up 9 bases, with 24 bases separating them. Germline values: CDR1 DFQATT, CDR2 SNEGSKA (reference sequence). This CDR3 is 15 amino acids long. The CDR3 spells CSADSGPRAGREQFF. CDR3 bases: TGCAGTGCCGATTCCGGGCCCCGGGCGGGGCGTGAGCAGTTCTTC.

Concerning this clonotype: This sequence may be a read error, since a much larger clone differs from it by one base. V gene TRBV5-5 combines with J gene TRBJ1-2; the D is unclear. The CDR3 covers 17 residues. CDR1 and CDR2 (germline): SGHKS, YYEKEE (reference sequence). The CDR3 DNA reads TGTGCCTGCAGCTTGGAGATGGGCCCACTCCGGCACTATGGCTACACCTTC. Encoded protein: CACSLEMGPLRHYGYTF.

In this sample, this clonotype turned up many times. The V gene is TRBV20-1, the J gene TRBJ2-7; 8 bases are a match to TRBD1. The CDR3 is 17 amino acids. Trimming cost V 6 bases and J 2 bases; bases outside gene matches: 18. In germline, CDR1 is DFQATT, CDR2 SNEGSKA (reference sequence). The CDR3 is CSAEKGTGRVVPYEQYF. The CDR3 DNA reads as TGCAGTGCCGAAAAAGGGACAGGTAGAGTCGTGCCCTACGAGCAGTACTTC.

Many counts were recorded for this clonotype. The chain links TRBV10-3 to TRBJ2-1; TRBD2 matches 13 bases. CDR3 length equals 13 residues. Germline trimming cut 11 bases from V and 6 bases from J; bases unmatched to any gene: 4. Germline V gene sequence: CDR1 ENHRY, CDR2 SYGVKD. The DNA of the CDR3 is TGTGCCGCTGGACTAGCGGGGGCCAATGAGCAGTTCTTC. Translating gives CAAGLAGANEQFF.

This clonotype was counted ten times or more. The chain employs TRBV29-1 and TRBJ2-7, with 7 bases aligning to TRBD1. The CDR3 has 13 amino acids. Trimming at V came to 6 bases and at J to 4 bases, leaving 9 bases not matched to a gene. The germline CDR1 and CDR2 sequences are SQVTM and ANQGSEA. This chain's CDR3 is CSVIGGDGYEQYF. CDR3 nucleotide sequence: TGCAGCGTAATAGGGGGCGATGGGTACGAGCAGTACTTC.

This clonotype was seen just once. The chain has TRBV20-1 and TRBJ2-3; the D gene is possibly TRBD2 (7 bases). V dropped 3 bases and J dropped 2 bases, with 12 bases sitting between them. The CDR3 spans 14 residues. CDR1 is DFQATT, CDR2 SNEGSKA, per germline (reference sequence). CDR3 in amino acids: CSASRGGLTDTQYF. The CDR3 DNA follows: TGCAGTGCTAGCAGGGGAGGGCTCACAGATACGCAGTATTTT.

The chain employs TRBV11-3 and TRBJ2-1; 10 bases are a match to TRBD1. J was trimmed by 8 bases and V by 0 bases; bases with no gene match: 7. Germline lookup yields CDR1 SGHNT and CDR2 YENEEA. The CDR3 extends over 16 amino acids. Here the CDR3 DNA reads TGTGCCAGCAGCTTAGATCCGGGACAGGGGAAGCATGAGCAGTTCTTC. It specifies CASSLDPGQGKHEQFF.

This clonotype was seen ten or more times. The V gene is TRBV20-1, the J gene TRBJ2-5; D is possibly TRBD2 (6 bases). The CDR3 has 15 residues. Trimming took 7 bases from V and 4 from J, leaving 22 bases between them. CDR1 is DFQATT and CDR2 is SNEGSKA in the germline V gene (reference sequence). The CDR3, as DNA: TGCAGTGTTTTGCTCCCTGGGCCCGGGGGAGAGACCCAGTACTTC. Protein product: CSVLLPGPGGETQYF.

Only a few counts were recorded for this clonotype. A much bigger clone sits one base away, suggesting this may be a read error. V usage is TRBV5-6 and J usage is TRBJ2-5; 8 bases map to TRBD2. Germline CDR1 reads SGHDT; CDR2 reads YYEEEE. The CDR3 sequence is 15 residues long. The CDR3 loop is CAGSSPGLGQETQYF. The CDR3 bases are TGTGCCGGCAGCTCGCCGGGACTAGGCCAAGAGACCCAGTACTTC. Filled out from reference TRBV5-6 and TRBJ2-5, the complete variable domain reads DAGVTQSPTHLIKTRGQQVTLRCSPKSGHDTVSWYQQALGQGPQFIFQYYEEEERQRGNFPDRFSGHQFPNYSSELNVNALLLGDSALYLCAGSSPGLGQETQYFGPGTRLLVL.

This clonotype occurred a few times. The CDR3 sequence: CASSLTGPDRVNTEAFF. CDR3 DNA: TGTGCCAGCAGCTTAACGGGGCCGGACAGGGTCAACACTGAAGCTTTCTTT. This chain uses TRBV7-3 with TRBJ1-1; 8 bases fit TRBD1. This CDR3 region has 17 residues. V was pared by 0 bases and J by 2 bases, with 8 bases of the junction left unmatched. The germline CDR1 and CDR2 sequences are SGHTA and FQGTGA. The full variable domain, its missing parts supplied by reference TRBV7-3 and TRBJ1-1, is GAGVSQTPSNKVTEKGKYVELRCDPISGHTALYWYRQSLGQGPEFLIYFQGTGAADDSGLPNDRFFAVRPEGSVSTLKIQRTERGDSAVYLCASSLTGPDRVNTEAFFGQGTRLTVV.

The chain couples TRBV20-1 to TRBJ2-7, with a weak D call TRBD1 (5 bases). This CDR3 region has 15 residues. Germline values: CDR1 DFQATT, CDR2 SNEGSKA (reference sequence). V was trimmed by 0 bases and J by 0 bases, leaving 12 bases between them. The CDR3 DNA reads as TGCAGTGCTAGAGATGGACACACTCACTCCTACGAGCAGTACTTC. Protein: CSARDGHTHSYEQYF.